This T cell receptor (beta chain) was identified during a study of OX40 agonist ivuxolimab in advanced cancers. A note on the overall study: Ivuxolimab was an agonistic, fully human IgG2 monoclonal antibody directed against OX40 (CD134), a costimulatory receptor. Intravenous ivuxolimab was administered to patients every 2 weeks at six dose levels: 0.01, 0.1, 0.3, 1.5, 3 and 10 mg/kg. Among the approximately 50 dose-escalation patients, approximately 20 had hepatocellular carcinoma, approximately 15 melanoma, 9 renal cell carcinoma and 9 head and neck cancer. In the dose-escalation cohort, more than 75% of patients were male, and the mean age was approximately 64 years, with a range of 23 to 79. Patients were allowed to have had prior anti-PD-1, anti-PD-L1 or anti-CTLA-4 therapy, and 40% of the dose-escalation patients had been treated with checkpoint inhibitors. Three dose-escalation patients achieved partial responses, one with hepatocellular carcinoma and two with cutaneous melanoma. The purpose of peripheral TCRbeta sequencing was to test whether ivuxolimab changed TCR sequence diversity and led to clonal T-cell expansion. The monotherapy dose-escalation portion (N of about 52 patients) of the phase I ivuxolimab trial is reported in the paper.

Genomic DNA was isolated from the sorted cells so that the TCRbeta CDR3 region could be sequenced. The immunoSEQ Assay was used for sequencing of TCRbeta CDR3 regions. The clones in this table, taken by TCRdb from immuneACCESS, are in-frame only. Not every clone is retained; where verified, under half of the shortfall comes from an unresolved V gene, and the cause of the rest is unknown. The sample table lists approximately 56,000 clones, 88% of them with a count of one. The ten biggest clones cover 11% to 15% of the sample. The cysteine opens and the phenylalanine closes a CDR3 of 16 amino acids. Just the 48-base CDR3 DNA is kept, in frame starting at base 1. As encoded in the germline V gene, CDR1 is SGDLS while CDR2 is YYNGEE. The junction shows trimming of 0 bases on V and 2 bases on J, and the gene matches do not reach 3 bases of it. A note on this clone: Its antigen remains undetermined. The sample holds no much larger clone one base away, and base qualities are not on file.

What the research found in general, with its limitations: In the 0.1-3.0 mg/kg groups, partial responders had among the lowest normalized peripheral clonal expansion, particularly in CD8+ T cells. Low levels of normalized T-cell clonal expansion were also seen in some patients who did not respond. After ivuxolimab, expanded clones were on average more numerous among CD8+ T cells than among CD4+ T cells. Which antigens the clonally expanded peripheral T cells were specific for was not determined. At doses from 0.1 to 3.0 mg/kg, clonal expansion was seen in both CD4+ and CD8+ blood T cells between baseline and week 6.

Patients with autoimmune disease history or receiving systemic immunosuppression were excluded from the trial. In every dose cohort, peripheral blood was drawn for TCR sequencing at baseline, cycle 4 day 1, and cycle 7 day 1. The samples were drawn from a first-in-human, open-label, multicenter phase I dose-escalation trial of ivuxolimab. Adults with locally advanced or metastatic melanoma, renal cell, hepatocellular, or head and neck squamous cell carcinoma were enrolled in the trial. Before TCR sequencing, CD4+ T cells and CD8+ T cells from peripheral blood were sorted into separate populations. The sequencing used CD4+ or CD8+ T cells sorted from blood, collected in a trial of the OX40 agonist ivuxolimab. The sequence was collected from an adult with an advanced solid tumor such as melanoma, head and neck, liver or kidney cancer. Here the chain combines TRBV9 and TRBJ2-3; 10 junctional bases match TRBD2. The CDR3 has the sequence CASSVVGLAYTDTQYF. At the DNA level, the sequence is TGTGCCAGCAGCGTAGTGGGACTAGCGTACACAGATACGCAGTATTTT.